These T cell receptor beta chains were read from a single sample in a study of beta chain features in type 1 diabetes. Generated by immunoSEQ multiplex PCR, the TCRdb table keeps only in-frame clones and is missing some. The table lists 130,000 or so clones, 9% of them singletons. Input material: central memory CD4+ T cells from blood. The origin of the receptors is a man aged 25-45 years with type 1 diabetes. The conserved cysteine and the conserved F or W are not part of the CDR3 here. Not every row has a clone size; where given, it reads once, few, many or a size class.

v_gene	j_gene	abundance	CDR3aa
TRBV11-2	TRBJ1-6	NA	ASSSGRDSPLH
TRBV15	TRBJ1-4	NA	ATSRDGRGGFGEKLF
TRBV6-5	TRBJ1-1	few	ASSYSRTGDTEAF
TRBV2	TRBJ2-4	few	ASSDERGNIQY
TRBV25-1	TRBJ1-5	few	ASSEGQSYQPQH
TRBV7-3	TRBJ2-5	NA	ASRPDVLPYQETQY
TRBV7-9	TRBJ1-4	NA	ASRPGSNEKLF
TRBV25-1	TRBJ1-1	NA	ASSWGGLAF
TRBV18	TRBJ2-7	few	ASSPGETEQY
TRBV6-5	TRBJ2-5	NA	ASSLDREGTQY
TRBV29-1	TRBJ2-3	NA	SLLIGDTQY
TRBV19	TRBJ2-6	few	ASSMGDPWSGANVLT
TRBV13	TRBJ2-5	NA	ASSLGTIKETQY
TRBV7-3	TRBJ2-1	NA	ASTRGNGNEQF
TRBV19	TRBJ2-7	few	ASSAGTGSSYEQY
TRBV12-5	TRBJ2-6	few	ASGLVSGIEGANVLT
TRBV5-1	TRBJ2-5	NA	ASSLIGRETQY
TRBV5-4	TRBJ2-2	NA	ASSLGLKNTGELF
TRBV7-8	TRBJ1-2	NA	ASSLAQGNGYT
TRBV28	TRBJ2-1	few	ASTLGGAYNEQF
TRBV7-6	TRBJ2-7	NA	ASSRGTSYEQY
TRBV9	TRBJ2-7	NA	ASSVAGTSAYEQY
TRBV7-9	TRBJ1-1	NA	ASSLALAVKAF
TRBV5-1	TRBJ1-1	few	ASSLSGGERTEAF
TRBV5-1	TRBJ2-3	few	ASSFSSGDTDTQY
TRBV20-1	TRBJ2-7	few	SASEGEKQY
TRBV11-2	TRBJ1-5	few	ASSTQGDQPQH
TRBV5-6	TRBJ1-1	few	ASTRGVNTEAF
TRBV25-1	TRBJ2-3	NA	ASSDQRKTSTDTQY
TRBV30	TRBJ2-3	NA	ASRLAGGTDTQY
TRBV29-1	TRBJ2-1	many	SVGAGQVVSDEQF
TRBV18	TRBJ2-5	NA	ASSPAGKEAQY
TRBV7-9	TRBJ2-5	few	ASSLSLGETQY
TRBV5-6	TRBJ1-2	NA	ASSWPGQGLGGYT
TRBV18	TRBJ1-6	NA	ASSPQGSNSPLH
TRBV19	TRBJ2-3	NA	ASSELGRNTDTQY
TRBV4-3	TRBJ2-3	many	ASSLSAGMFTDTQY
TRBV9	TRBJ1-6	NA	ASSVAWGGSTLH
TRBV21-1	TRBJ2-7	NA	ASGSGGPLHEQY
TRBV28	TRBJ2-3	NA	ASSRGGGPDTQY
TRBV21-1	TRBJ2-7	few	ASSPARDRVYEQY
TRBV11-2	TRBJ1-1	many	ASSLGLTDTEAF
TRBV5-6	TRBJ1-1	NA	ASSFNRGDTEAF
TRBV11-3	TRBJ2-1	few	ASSSDRGNEQF
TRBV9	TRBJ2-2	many	ASSVGPGGDKSGELF
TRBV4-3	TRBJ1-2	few	ASSQARRGWGYT
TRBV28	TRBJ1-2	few	ASSRPGTIHGYT
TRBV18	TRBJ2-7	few	ASSPSSGGSYEQY